The source of this T cell receptor beta chain is a study of blood T cell repertoires in COVID-19. Authors' methods: The assay estimated nucleated cells by amplifying reference gene primers. The method was immunoSEQ multiplex PCR; TCRdb's version includes in-frame clones alone and lacks a portion of them. V and J calls and clone size come straight from that table; D and trimming were deduced from the DNA. The sample has some 130,000 clones, about 91% seen once. V lost 6 bases, J lost 2 bases, and 16 bases lay in between. CDR1 is SNHLY, CDR2 FYNNEI, per germline. The CDR3 consists of 15 residues. The source of this sequence is a man between 45 and 60 years old with acute or convalescent COVID-19. The material sequenced was peripheral blood. The chain employs TRBV2 and TRBJ1-1; weak D call: TRBD1 (6 bases). CDR3 amino acids: CASRPRGEPNTEAFF. DNA of the CDR3: TGTGCCAGCAGACCCAGGGGAGAACCTAACACTGAAGCTTTCTTT. Combining the CDR3 with reference TRBV2 and TRBJ1-1 gives the whole variable domain EPEVTQTPSHQVTQMGQEVILRCVPISNHLYFYWYRQILGQKVEFLVSFYNNEISEKSEIFDDQFSVERPDGSNFTLKIRSTKLEDSAMYFCASRPRGEPNTEAFFGQGTRLTVV.